Given below is one TCR beta chain in context. These data originate in a study of cytomegalovirus exposure and HLA in healthy donors. TCRdb's table, derived via immunoSEQ multiplex PCR, lists solely in-frame clones and lacks some. The repertoire has fewer than 200,000 clones, 85% to 90% of them found once; the top ten carry 4.5% to 7%. Trimming took 2 bases from V and 4 from J, leaving 10 bases between them. Per the germline V gene, CDR1 is SGHRS and CDR2 is YFSETQ. The CDR3 spans 14 residues. The chain has TRBV5-1 and TRBJ1-3; D gene ambiguous. What was sequenced was PBMCs. The TCR was taken from a woman between 25 and 40 years old in good health and CMV-seronegative. CDR3: CASSLGSSGNTIYF. The DNA of the CDR3 is TGCGCCAGCAGCTTAGGCAGCTCCGGAAACACCATATATTTT.